The 23 T cell receptor beta chains reported below all come from one sample, sequenced in a study of blood T cell repertoires in COVID-19 (dated by TCRdb to the early 2020s). Preparation of the library involved the immunoSEQ multiplex PCR assay. TCRdb's version of the immuneACCESS table is confined to in-frame rearrangements and falls short of the full clone set. An unresolved V gene accounts for under half of the shortfall where checked; the remainder is of unknown origin. This sample comprises roughly 200,000 clones, around nine tenths of them detected only once. 1.5% to 2% of the sample belongs to the ten largest clones. Sequenced sample: peripheral blood. The source is a man aged 18 to 29 with active or convalescent COVID-19.

The rearrangement links TRBV3-1 (or the pseudogene TRBV3-2) to TRBJ1-1, with D perhaps matching TRBD1 (6 bases). From germline, CDR1 is LGHDT and CDR2 YNNKEL (reference sequence). Trimming cost V 1 base and J 5 bases, with 8 bases left between them. This CDR3 is 13 amino acids long. CDR3 coding DNA: TGTGCCAGCAGCCAAGGGCAGGGGACTGAAGCTTTCTTT. It translates to CASSQGQGTEAFF.

DNA of the CDR3: TGTGCCAGTAGTATGGGGACACATAACAATGAGCAGTTCTTC. It translates to CASSMGTHNNEQFF. The chain recombines TRBV19 with TRBJ2-1; TRBD1 might be the D (6 bases). The length of the CDR3 is 14 residues. CDR1 LNHDA and CDR2 SQIVND come from the germline V gene (reference sequence). V shed 3 bases and J shed 5 bases, with 11 bases lying between them.

V and J are TRBV6-5 and TRBJ1-6, with D unresolved. Germline CDR1 MNHEY, CDR2 SVGAGI. The CDR3 length is 14 residues. Trimming cost V 4 bases and J 7 bases, with 11 bases left between them. The CDR3 sequence is CASSFTDSNSPLHF. For the CDR3, the DNA is TGTGCCAGCAGTTTTACAGATTCCAATTCACCCCTCCACTTT.

This clone has a single count. The chain joins TRBV2 to TRBJ2-1; no clear D. Germline CDR1 reads SNHLY; CDR2 reads FYNNEI. Deletions cut 4 bases from V and 2 bases from J, with 9 bases between. This CDR3 contains 14 residues. In nucleotides, the CDR3 is TGTGCCAGCAGTGGGGCAGAGACCTACAATGAGCAGTTCTTC. It encodes CASSGAETYNEQFF.

The V call is TRBV6-5, the J call TRBJ2-5, with 10 bases lining up with TRBD2. CDR1 and CDR2 (germline): MNHEY, SVGAGI. The V and J ends lost 6 bases and 5 bases, in that order; junction bases with no gene match: 6. The CDR3 sequence is 14 residues long. This chain's CDR3 is CASSSGTSVETQYF. DNA of the CDR3: TGTGCCAGCAGCTCAGGGACTAGCGTTGAGACCCAGTACTTC.

A single count supports this clone. The chain employs TRBV5-1 and TRBJ2-4; TRBD1 agrees at 8 bases. V was pared by 4 bases and J by 3 bases, with 3 bases of the junction left unmatched. Germline loops: CDR1 SGHRS, CDR2 YFSETQ. The CDR3 consists of 14 residues. In DNA, the CDR3 is TGCGCCAGCAGCACCGGGACAGGCAAAAACATTCAGTACTTC. Its protein product is CASSTGTGKNIQYF.

This clone has only one observation. V is TRBV19 and J is TRBJ1-5, with 9 bases identical to TRBD1. Germline V lookup: CDR1 LNHDA, CDR2 SQIVND (reference sequence). Trimming cost V 8 bases and J 1 base; bases outside gene matches: 9. This CDR3 is 16 amino acids long. The CDR3 reads CASAGTGWYSNQPQHF. CDR3 nucleotides: TGTGCCAGTGCCGGGACAGGGTGGTACAGCAATCAGCCCCAGCATTTT.

The chain's CDR3 is CASRTPSGGAFILEQYF. DNA of the CDR3: TGTGCCAGCAGGACCCCCTCAGGGGGCGCGTTTATTCTCGAGCAGTACTTC. The V gene is TRBV2, the J gene TRBJ2-7; TRBD1 matches at 8 bases. V was pared by 6 bases and J by 6 bases, with 19 bases of the junction left unmatched. Germline loops: CDR1 SNHLY, CDR2 FYNNEI. This CDR3 comprises 17 residues. The variable domain in full, with the rest retrieved from reference TRBV2 and TRBJ2-7, is EPEVTQTPSHQVTQMGQEVILRCVPISNHLYFYWYRQILGQKVEFLVSFYNNEISEKSEIFDDQFSVERPDGSNFTLKIRSTKLEDSAMYFCASRTPSGGAFILEQYFGPGTRLTVT.

This sequence joins TRBV27 and TRBJ1-2; 9 nucleotides match TRBD1. The CDR3 runs to 15 residues. V shed 5 bases and J 6 bases; nucleotides not matched to a gene: 10. Germline loops: CDR1 MNHEY, CDR2 SMNVEV (reference sequence). CDR3: CASSPGTGRVHGYTF. CDR3 DNA: TGTGCCAGCAGTCCAGGGACAGGGAGGGTGCATGGCTACACCTTC.

The J gene is TRBJ2-3, the V gene TRBV5-4, with a weak D call TRBD2 (6 bases). Looked up from germline, CDR1 is SGHNT and CDR2 is YYREEE (reference sequence). The CDR3 is made up of 13 amino acids. V lost 1 base and J 7 bases, leaving 10 bases between the germline ends. This chain's CDR3 is CASSLRDSYTQYF. The CDR3 nucleotides are TGTGCCAGCAGCTTGAGGGACTCCTATACGCAGTATTTT.

The chain employs TRBV6-2 or TRBV6-3 and TRBJ2-1, with 8 bases matching TRBD2. After removal of 0 bases from V and 8 bases from J, the junction contained 0 bases not matched to a gene. Germline assignment: CDR1 MNHEY and CDR2 SVGEGT. The length of the CDR3 is 13 residues. CDR3 protein: CASSYSSGDEQFF. CDR3 sequence (DNA): TGTGCCAGCAGTTACTCTAGCGGGGATGAGCAGTTCTTC.

The chain links TRBV5-8 to TRBJ2-3, with 9 bases that match TRBD1. The CDR3 sequence is 15 residues long. Germline V gene lookup returns CDR1 SGHTS and CDR2 YDEGEE. V was clipped by 3 bases and J by 4 bases; unmatched bases: 6. CDR3 residues: CASSWDRVRSDTQYF. DNA of the CDR3: TGTGCCAGCAGCTGGGACAGGGTACGGTCAGATACGCAGTATTTT.

V is TRBV18 and J is TRBJ1-5, with 8 bases lining up with TRBD1. Germline CDR1 reads KGHSH; CDR2 reads LQKENI. The V and J ends lost 6 bases and 6 bases, in that order; junction bases with no gene match: 7. This CDR3 region has 14 residues. DNA for the CDR3: TGTGCCAGCTCGCTCGGACAGGGTGGTCAGCCCCAGCATTTT. It specifies CASSLGQGGQPQHF.

The chain uses TRBV25-1 and TRBJ1-2; no reliable D call. The CDR3 runs 12 residues. Germline values: CDR1 MGHDK, CDR2 SYGVNS. The germline V and J ends were trimmed by 8 bases and 5 bases, with 12 bases remaining between them. CDR3 amino acids: CASSGSGYGYTF. CDR3 nucleotide sequence: TGTGCCAGCTCGGGGAGCGGTTATGGCTACACCTTC.

The J gene is TRBJ1-5, the V gene TRBV30; 7 positions match TRBD1. Unmatched junction bases numbered 4, after V lost 2 bases and J lost 3 bases. The CDR3 covers 14 residues. The germline V gene encodes CDR1 GTSNPN and CDR2 SVGIG (reference sequence). The CDR3 spells CAWSSGQVNQPQHF. The CDR3 nucleotides are TGTGCCTGGAGTTCCGGACAGGTCAATCAGCCCCAGCATTTT.

The chain couples TRBV5-1 to TRBJ2-3; D may be TRBD2 (5 bases). The germline V gene encodes CDR1 SGHRS and CDR2 YFSETQ. The V end was cut by 5 bases, the J end by 0 bases, with 10 bases between. The CDR3 has 14 residues. The CDR3 DNA reads as TGCGCCAGCAGTCTGGAGGTTAGCACAGATACGCAGTATTTT. It encodes CASSLEVSTDTQYF.

The chain recombines TRBV7-6 with TRBJ2-2; D call uncertain. V lost 1 base and J 4 bases, leaving 16 bases between the germline ends. This CDR3 region has 17 residues. CDR1 and CDR2 (germline): SGHVS, FNYEAQ. CDR3 coding DNA: TGTGCCAGCAGCTTAGTTGATGGCGGTTGGTTCACCGGGGAGCTGTTTTTT. Protein sequence: CASSLVDGGWFTGELFF.

V is TRBV15 and J is TRBJ2-7, with a tentative D call TRBD2 (6 bases). The CDR3 has 12 residues. Trimming shortened V by 3 bases and J by 3 bases, and 6 bases separated the two germline ends. Germline V gene data show CDR1 as LNHNV and CDR2 as YYDKDF (reference sequence). CDR3 DNA: TGTGCCACCAGCAGGGACTACTACGAGCAGTACTTC. This sequence encodes CATSRDYYEQYF.

The chain has TRBV7-9 and TRBJ2-2, with D possibly matching TRBD2 (5 bases). The CDR3 has 14 residues. Germline assignment: CDR1 SEHNR and CDR2 FQNEAQ (reference sequence). Trimming left V 2 bases short and J 6 bases short, with 10 bases between. The CDR3 loop is CASSLSRGPGELFF. CDR3 sequence (DNA): TGTGCCAGCAGCTTATCGAGAGGGCCCGGGGAGCTGTTTTTT.

This clone was seen only a few times. This chain uses TRBV6-1 with TRBJ1-4; D unresolved. CDR1 is MNHNS, CDR2 SASEGT, per germline. V lost 1 base and J lost 4, with 10 bases in between. The CDR3 loop spans 15 amino acids. The CDR3, as DNA: TGTGCCAGCAGTGAAGGCGGCTTTGTTAATGAAAAACTGTTTTTT. The encoded protein is CASSEGGFVNEKLFF.

The chain employs TRBV9 and TRBJ1-5; 7 nucleotides line up with TRBD1. The V segment lost 9 bases and the J segment 5 bases; nucleotides outside the gene matches: 5. The CDR3 has 12 residues. The germline V gene has CDR1 SGDLS and CDR2 YYNGEE. CDR3 DNA: TGTGCCACCCACAGGGGCTATCAGCCCCAGCATTTT. Amino acid sequence: CATHRGYQPQHF.

This chain connects TRBV4-3 to TRBJ2-3; D is possibly TRBD2 (5 bases). This CDR3 contains 15 residues. V lost 4 bases to trimming and J lost 2 bases, with 13 bases between them. CDR1 LGHNA and CDR2 YSLEER come from the germline V gene. The CDR3 reads CASSPVADSTDTQYF. In DNA, the CDR3 is TGCGCCAGCAGCCCAGTGGCGGACTCCACAGATACGCAGTATTTT.

The chain has TRBV7-2 and TRBJ2-1, with 14 bases fitting TRBD2. The CDR3 length is 15 residues. The V segment lost 6 bases and the J segment 8 bases; nucleotides outside the gene matches: 6. Germline V gene sequence: CDR1 SGHTA, CDR2 FQGNSA. For the CDR3, the DNA is TGTGCCAGCAGAAACGGACTAGCGGGAGGAGATGAGCAGTTCTTC. Translation gives CASRNGLAGGDEQFF. Supplemented by reference TRBV7-2 and TRBJ2-1, the full variable domain reads GAGVSQSPSNKVTEKGKDVELRCDPISGHTALYWYRQSLGQGLEFLIYFQGNSAPDKSGLPSDRFSAERTGGSVSTLTIQRTQQEDSAVYLCASRNGLAGGDEQFFGPGTRLTVL.